This T cell receptor beta chain emerged from a study of OX40 agonist ivuxolimab in advanced cancers. A note on the overall study: Ivuxolimab was a fully human IgG2 agonistic monoclonal antibody targeting the costimulatory receptor OX40 (CD134). In the dose-escalation cohort, roughly 80% of patients were male, and the mean age was approximately 55 years, with a range of about 20 to 90. The monotherapy dose-escalation portion (N ≈ 57 patients) of the phase I ivuxolimab trial is reported in the paper. Of the 52 patients in dose escalation, around 19 had hepatocellular carcinoma, about 15 had melanoma, 9 had renal cell carcinoma and 9 had head and neck cancer. Partial responses were achieved by three dose-escalation patients, of whom one had hepatocellular carcinoma and two had cutaneous melanoma. Intravenous ivuxolimab was administered to patients every 2 weeks at six dose levels: 0.01, 0.1, 0.3, 1.5, 3 and 10 mg/kg. Prior anti-PD-1, anti-PD-L1 or anti-CTLA-4 therapy was permitted, and approximately 42% of dose-escalation patients had received checkpoint inhibitors. Peripheral TCRbeta sequencing was intended to test whether TCR sequence diversity was altered and clonal T-cell expansion was caused by ivuxolimab.

Genomic DNA was extracted from sorted cells for sequencing of the TCRbeta CDR3 region. TCRbeta CDR3 regions were sequenced using the immunoSEQ Assay. The clones in this table, taken by TCRdb from immuneACCESS, are in-frame only. Not every clone is retained; where verified, under half of the shortfall comes from an unresolved V gene, and the cause of the rest is unknown. This sample is represented by around 84,000 clones; 75% to 95% of them were singletons. Around 0.43% of the sample goes to the ten largest clones. Study-level results and caveats: Low levels of normalized T-cell clonal expansion were also seen in some patients who did not respond. At doses from 0.1 to 3.0 mg/kg, clonal expansion was seen in both CD4+ and CD8+ blood T cells between baseline and week 6. Which antigens the clonally expanded peripheral T cells were specific for was not determined. On average, CD8+ T cells showed more expanded clones than CD4+ T cells after ivuxolimab. In the 0.1-3.0 mg/kg groups, partial responders were among the patients with the lowest normalized peripheral clonal expansion, particularly in CD8+ T cells.

To note about this clone: Its target antigen remains unknown. No per-base quality is available; no much larger clone lies one base away.

Sequences LNHNV (CDR1) and YYDKDF (CDR2) are obtained from the germline V gene (reference sequence). The CDR3 contains 16 residues, cysteine and phenylalanine counted. Left in the record is the CDR3 DNA by itself, 48 bases read in frame from the first base. V sheds 0 bases and J sheds 1 base, leaving 13 bases between their ends. The trial excluded patients who had a history of autoimmune disease or were on systemic immunosuppression. Peripheral blood for TCR sequencing was collected from all dose cohorts at baseline, on cycle 4 day 1, and on cycle 7 day 1. Samples came from an open-label, multicenter, first-in-human phase I dose-escalation trial of ivuxolimab. Adults with locally advanced or metastatic head and neck squamous cell, hepatocellular, melanoma or renal cell carcinoma were enrolled in the trial. Before TCR sequencing, CD4+ and CD8+ T cells were separately sorted from peripheral blood.

The sequencing used CD4+ or CD8+ T cells sorted from blood, collected in a trial of the OX40 agonist ivuxolimab. The source of this sequence is an adult with an advanced solid tumor such as melanoma, head and neck, liver or kidney cancer. This chain joins TRBV15 to TRBJ2-7; the D gene is possibly TRBD2, with 5 bases matching. The nucleotides read TGTGCCACCAGCAGAGACACCACCGGGAAATCCTACGAGCAGTACTTC. This translates into CATSRDTTGKSYEQYF.